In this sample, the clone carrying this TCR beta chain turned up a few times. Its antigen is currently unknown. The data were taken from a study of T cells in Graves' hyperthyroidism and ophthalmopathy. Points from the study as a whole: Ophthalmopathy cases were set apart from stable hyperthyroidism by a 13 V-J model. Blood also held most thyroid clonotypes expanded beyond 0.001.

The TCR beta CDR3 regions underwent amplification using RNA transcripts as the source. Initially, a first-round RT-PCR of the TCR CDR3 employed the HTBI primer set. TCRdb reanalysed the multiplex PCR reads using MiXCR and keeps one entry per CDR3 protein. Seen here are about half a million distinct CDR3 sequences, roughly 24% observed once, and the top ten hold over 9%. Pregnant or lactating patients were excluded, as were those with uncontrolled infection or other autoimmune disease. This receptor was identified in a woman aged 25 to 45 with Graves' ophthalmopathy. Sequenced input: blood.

The CDR3, as DNA: TGTGCCAGCAGTGCTATAGGGACAGGGGCTAACACCGGGGAGCTGTTTTTT. It translates to CASSAIGTGANTGELFF. The rearrangement links TRBV6-1 to TRBJ2-2; TRBD1 agrees at 10 bases. J lost 2 bases, V lost 4 bases, and 7 bases had no gene match. The germline CDR1 and CDR2 sequences are MNHNS and SASEGT. CDR3 length equals 17 residues.